Described below is a single TCR beta chain sequence and its context. Which antigen it targets is not known. Qualities for individual bases were not recorded, and no much larger clone is one base off. The data belong to a study of blood T cell repertoires in COVID-19 (TCRdb year 2020). In terms of the full investigation: The collaborator samples originated in the United States, Italy and Spain and spanned the acute and convalescent phases of COVID-19. The prospective study material was composed of cDNA or gDNA derived from T cells, B-cell-depleted T cells, or PBMCs. Subjects who had been exposed to COVID-19, were actively infected with it, or had recovered from it provided the deeply sampled blood TCRbeta repertoires that made up the dataset. A freely available public database, intended as a resource for researchers studying the immune response to SARS-CoV-2, is where the repertoires were released. Samples were obtained from the ongoing ImmuneRACE study (first 160 participants) and from some 1,200 subjects provided by 6 global collaborators. A de-identified subject ID, COVID-19 status, age in years and sex were almost always included in the sample metadata. HLA class I and class II types, where available, came from metadata supplied by the sample provider rather than from assay-based typing. The study at large found these results: The quantity of clinical and demographic metadata differed by source and by participant and was supplied without curation.

Collaborating institutions collected whole blood in K2EDTA tubes following their own protocols. For TCRbeta analysis, collaborator samples were shipped as frozen whole blood, as isolated PBMCs, or as DNA extracted from either sample type. At the junction V is shortened by 0 bases and J by 11 bases, with 8 bases in between. Spanning cysteine to phenylalanine, the CDR3 consists of 12 amino acids. The CDR3 DNA has 36 bases and is translated from base 1. CDR1 and CDR2, looked up from the germline V gene, are SGDLS and YYNGEE. TCRbeta CDR3 regions were amplified from genomic DNA by means of the immunoSEQ Assay, a bias-controlled multiplex PCR. On the study's bioinformatics: Nucleated cell counts per sample were estimated from amplification of reference gene primers within the assay. Sequence reads were collapsed and filtered to measure the absolute abundance of every unique TCRbeta CDR3 rearrangement. For each sample, productive Simpson clonality was calculated as the square root of Simpson's diversity index across productive rearrangements. The table was pulled from immuneACCESS by TCRdb, which kept in-frame rearrangements only. Such tables lose some clones; where checked, under half of the loss comes from unresolved V genes, and the rest has no known cause. Clonal size and the V and J genes are those of that table, whereas D and trimming came from the DNA. This sample gives about 180,000 clones in total; more than 80% of them show up just once. Approximately 7.1% of the sample lies in the top ten.

The sequence is built from TRBV9 and TRBJ1-4; 6 matching bases give a weak D call of TRBD1. This sequence was found in a human donor in a cohort sampled during active COVID-19. Source material: peripheral blood. The DNA is as follows: TGTGCCAGCAGCGTAGAGGGGGGGAAACTGTTTTTT. Its translation is CASSVEGGKLFF.